Each of the 14 T cell receptor beta chains below was sequenced from the same sample in a study of radiotherapy plus CTLA-4 blockade in lung cancer. This table comes from immunoSEQ multiplex PCR, and its TCRdb copy is limited to in-frame clones, with some not included. The sample lists 2,000 to 3,000 clones; 70% to 80% were seen once. The sample consisted of tumor tissue, taken from a patient treated with radiotherapy plus ipilimumab. The source is a human donor with non-small cell lung cancer that progressed on radiotherapy plus ipilimumab.

With respect to this clone: The junction does not match germline at one end; this may be a read error. The chain links TRBV27 to TRBJ1-4; a weak D match, TRBD1 (5 bases). The CDR3 length is 15 residues. Germline CDR1 and CDR2: MNHEY and SMNVEV (reference sequence). CDR3 in DNA: TGTGCCAGCAGTTTGGGTAGGACAACTAATAAAAAACTGTTTTTT. Protein: CASSLGRTTNKKLFF.

V and J are TRBV11-2 and TRBJ2-7; 9 nucleotides agree with TRBD1. Trimming at V came to 0 bases and at J to 5 bases, leaving 5 bases not matched to a gene. Germline values: CDR1 SGHAT, CDR2 FQNNGV. The CDR3 consists of 15 residues. CDR3 sequence reads: CASSLEGTGYHEQYF. CDR3 coding DNA: TGTGCCAGCAGCTTAGAGGGGACAGGGTACCACGAGCAGTACTTC.

The J gene is TRBJ2-5, the V gene TRBV30, with D unresolved. This CDR3 is 11 amino acids long. Germline CDR1 reads GTSNPN; CDR2 reads SVGIG (reference sequence). The V end lost 4 bases, the J end lost 4 bases, and 7 bases lay between the germline ends. CDR3 nucleotides: TGTGCCTGGACTGTAGGAGAGACCCAGTACTTC. The encoded protein is CAWTVGETQYF.

This clone occurred once. V is TRBV5-5 and J is TRBJ2-7; the D gene is possibly TRBD2 (5 bases). The germline V and J ends were trimmed by 6 bases and 1 base, with 23 bases remaining between them. The CDR3 sequence is 17 residues long. Looked up from germline, CDR1 is SGHKS and CDR2 is YYEKEE (reference sequence). The CDR3 nucleotides read TGTGCCAGCACCACTCTTGGGCTCGGGATTAGTTCCTACGAGCAGTACTTC. Its protein product is CASTTLGLGISSYEQYF.

This chain joins TRBV7-8 and TRBJ2-7, with 9 bases matching TRBD2. Germline V gene data show CDR1 as SGHVS and CDR2 as FQNEAQ. The length of the CDR3 is 15 residues. The V segment lost 1 base and the J segment 5 bases; nucleotides outside the gene matches: 6. In DNA, the CDR3 is TGTGCCAGCAGCTTAGTTAGCGGGAGTTTTCACGAGCAGTACTTC. It is translated as CASSLVSGSFHEQYF.

The chain couples TRBV6-5 to TRBJ2-1; TRBD2 matches 8 bases. With 2 bases clipped from V and 4 bases from J, the junction kept 4 bases outside the gene matches. Germline values: CDR1 MNHEY, CDR2 SVGAGI. This CDR3 has 15 residues. The CDR3: CASSYVSGVYNEQFF. The CDR3 DNA is TGTGCCAGCAGTTACGTTAGCGGGGTGTACAATGAGCAGTTCTTC.

The V gene is TRBV4-2, the J gene TRBJ2-5; D gene unclear. Germline V gene data show CDR1 as LGHNA and CDR2 as YNFKEQ. The CDR3 sequence is 14 residues long. With 0 bases removed from V and 4 bases from J, the gap between germline ends came to 9 bases. The CDR3, as DNA: TGTGCCAGCAGCCAAGAGGCTAGAGGAGAGACCCAGTACTTC. Protein: CASSQEARGETQYF.

CDR3 in DNA: TGTGCCAGCAGTTACGGGACCCCTAATGAAAAACTGTTTTTT. As protein: CASSYGTPNEKLFF. This chain uses TRBV6-6 with TRBJ1-4, with D possibly TRBD1 on 5 matching bases. Between the trimmed V and J ends, which lost 2 bases and 3 bases, there was a span of 7 bases. CDR3 length: 14 amino acids. Germline CDR1 is MNHNY and CDR2 is SVGAGI (reference sequence).

The sample holds one count of this clone. The chain is built from TRBV11-2 and TRBJ2-5; 8 bases fit TRBD2. V lost 5 bases and J lost 4; bases outside the gene matches: 6. This CDR3 is 14 amino acids long. Per germline, CDR1 SGHAT and CDR2 FQNNGV. The CDR3 protein is CASSTRGVGETQYF. In DNA, the CDR3 is TGTGCCAGCAGCACGCGGGGGGTGGGAGAGACCCAGTACTTC. Full variable domain (outside the CDR3, taken from reference TRBV11-2 and TRBJ2-5): EAGVAQSPRYKIIEKRQSVAFWCNPISGHATLYWYQQILGQGPKLLIQFQNNGVVDDSQLPKDRFSAERLKGVDSTLKIQPAKLEDSAVYLCASSTRGVGETQYFGPGTRLLVL.

The DNA for the CDR3 is TGTGCCAGCAGCCCCGGGACAGGATCCGGCGCCTCTGGAAACACCATATATTTT. Its protein is CASSPGTGSGASGNTIYF. The chain employs TRBV5-4 and TRBJ1-3, with 8 bases lining up with TRBD1. The CDR3 loop spans 18 amino acids. Germline CDR1 SGHNT, CDR2 YYREEE (reference sequence). The V segment lost 4 bases and the J segment 0 bases; nucleotides outside the gene matches: 12.

V and J are TRBV9 and TRBJ1-2; no reliable D call. CDR3 size: 13 residues. V lost 4 bases and J 2 bases, leaving 9 bases between the germline ends. Germline CDR1 reads SGDLS; CDR2 reads YYNGEE. CDR3 in DNA: TGTGCCAGCAGCCCGGACGGAAACTATGGCTACACCTTC. This gives the protein CASSPDGNYGYTF.

The chain joins TRBV30 to TRBJ1-6; tentative D call: TRBD1 (5 bases). CDR1 is GTSNPN and CDR2 is SVGIG in the germline V gene (reference sequence). This CDR3 is 15 amino acids long. The V end lost 1 base, the J end lost 4 bases, and 11 bases lay between the germline ends. In nucleotides, the CDR3 is TGTGCCTGGAGTGGACAGTCAGGTTATAATTCACCCCTCCACTTT. Translation gives CAWSGQSGYNSPLHF. Based on the CDR3 plus reference TRBV30 and TRBJ1-6, the full variable domain is SQTIHQWPATLVQPVGSPLSLECTVEGTSNPNLYWYRQAAGRGLQLLFYSVGIGQISSEVPQNLSASRPQDRQFILSSKKLLLSDSGFYLCAWSGQSGYNSPLHFGNGTRLTVT.

This chain connects TRBV2 to TRBJ2-1, with TRBD2 as a possible D gene (6 bases). From germline, CDR1 is SNHLY and CDR2 FYNNEI. This CDR3 spans 16 amino acids. The V end was cut by 7 bases, the J end by 1 base, with 17 bases between. CDR3 nucleotide sequence: TGTGCCAGCACGCGAAGCTTAGCGGTTTCCTACAATGAGCAGTTCTTC. Translating it yields CASTRSLAVSYNEQFF.

The V call is TRBV29-1, the J call TRBJ2-1; 13 positions agree with TRBD2. The CDR3 has 19 residues. CDR1 and CDR2 from the germline V gene are SQVTM and ANQGSEA. With 2 bases clipped from V and 0 bases from J, the junction kept 10 bases outside the gene matches. In DNA, the CDR3 is TGCAGCGTTGAACCGGGACTAGCGGGAAAGTCTAGCTCCTACAATGAGCAGTTCTTC. Translation gives CSVEPGLAGKSSSYNEQFF.